The 21 T cell receptor beta chains reported below all come from one sample, sequenced in a study of T cell changes during pregnancy in multiple sclerosis. TCRdb keeps only in-frame clones here, not all; method: immunoSEQ multiplex PCR. The repertoire consists of more than 55,000 clones, with approximately 89% occurring once and the leading ten covering around 3.5%. This material consisted of peripheral blood, taken after pregnancy. These receptors were collected from a female donor in good health, enrolled as a control in a pregnancy study.

The chain uses TRBV7-9 and TRBJ1-5, with 9 bases lining up with TRBD1. The ends lost 4 bases at V and 3 bases at J; junction bases unmatched: 13. This CDR3 region has 18 residues. Germline assignment: CDR1 SEHNR and CDR2 FQNEAQ (reference sequence). As DNA, the CDR3 is TGTGCCAGCAGCTGGGGGAAACCGGGACAGGGCATCAATCAGCCCCAGCATTTT. Encoded protein: CASSWGKPGQGINQPQHF.

The chain couples TRBV5-6 to TRBJ1-6, with 7 bases fitting TRBD1. This CDR3 region has 16 residues. Looked up from germline, CDR1 is SGHDT and CDR2 is YYEEEE. V shed 4 bases, J shed 6 bases, and the junction held 10 bases outside the gene matches. Here the CDR3 reads CASSIAGTARNSPLHF. For the CDR3, the DNA is TGTGCCAGCAGCATCGCCGGGACAGCACGTAATTCACCCCTCCACTTT.

The chain is built from TRBV11-2 and TRBJ1-1, with 8 bases identical to TRBD1. V shed 1 base and J 13 bases; nucleotides not matched to a gene: 8. Germline loops: CDR1 SGHAT, CDR2 FQNNGV. The length of the CDR3 is 13 residues. The CDR3 here is CASSLALGQVGFF. The CDR3 coding sequence is TGTGCCAGCAGCTTAGCGTTGGGACAGGTCGGTTTCTTT. Filled out from reference TRBV11-2 and TRBJ1-1, the complete variable domain reads EAGVAQSPRYKIIEKRQSVAFWCNPISGHATLYWYQQILGQGPKLLIQFQNNGVVDDSQLPKDRFSAERLKGVDSTLKIQPAKLEDSAVYLCASSLALGQVGFFGQGTRLTVV.

The chain employs TRBV2 and TRBJ1-6; 7 bases agree with TRBD1. J was trimmed by 8 bases and V by 5 bases; bases with no gene match: 6. The CDR3 contains 14 residues. Germline V gene lookup returns CDR1 SNHLY and CDR2 FYNNEI. In DNA form, the CDR3 reads TGTGCCAGCAGTCGACAGGGTACAGATTCACCCCTCCACTTT. Its translation is CASSRQGTDSPLHF.

The rearrangement uses TRBV29-1 and TRBJ1-1; TRBD1 is a possible D gene (5 bases). Germline-derived CDR1 and CDR2 are SQVTM and ANQGSEA. The CDR3 contains 13 residues. V lost 5 bases to trimming and J lost 2 bases, with 12 bases between them. CDR3 in amino acids: CSVRGGANTEAFF. The CDR3 bases are TGCAGCGTTAGAGGAGGGGCCAACACTGAAGCTTTCTTT.

This chain joins TRBV4-3 and TRBJ2-6, with 10 bases aligning to TRBD2. The V gene end was trimmed by 4 bases and the J gene end by 1 base; junction bases not matched to a gene: 7. From germline, CDR1 is LGHNA and CDR2 YSLEER. The CDR3 is 18 amino acids. In DNA, the CDR3 is TGCGCCAGCAGCCCCGCTAGCGGGAGTCGTTCTGGGGCCAACGTCCTGACTTTC. Its protein is CASSPASGSRSGANVLTF.

The genes are TRBV6-6 and TRBJ2-4; TRBD1 matches at 7 bases. This CDR3 is 16 amino acids long. Germline V gene lookup returns CDR1 MNHNY and CDR2 SVGAGI (reference sequence). The V gene end was trimmed by 2 bases and the J gene end by 0 bases; junction bases not matched to a gene: 4. For the CDR3, the DNA is TGTGCCAGCAGTTACCTAACAGGGGTAGCCAAAAACATTCAGTACTTC. Translation gives CASSYLTGVAKNIQYF.

The rearrangement uses TRBV2 and TRBJ2-1; 11 bases match TRBD2. V shed 6 bases, J shed 4 bases, and the junction held 5 bases outside the gene matches. Germline V lookup: CDR1 SNHLY, CDR2 FYNNEI. The CDR3 has 15 amino acids. The CDR3 reads CASRFGTSGYNEQFF. CDR3 DNA sequence: TGTGCCAGCAGGTTCGGGACTAGCGGTTACAATGAGCAGTTCTTC.

The V gene is TRBV5-4, the J gene TRBJ2-1; 11 bases line up with TRBD2. This CDR3 is built from 15 residues. Germline loops: CDR1 SGHNT, CDR2 YYREEE (reference sequence). The V gene end was trimmed by 1 base and the J gene end by 5 bases; junction bases not matched to a gene: 2. The CDR3 DNA sequence: TGTGCCAGCAGCTTGACTAGCGGGAGCCACAATGAGCAGTTCTTC. Amino acid sequence: CASSLTSGSHNEQFF.

V and J are TRBV14 and TRBJ2-5, with D possibly TRBD1 on 6 matching bases. V gave up 5 bases and J gave up 0 bases, with 25 bases separating them. This CDR3 spans 19 amino acids. The germline V gene has CDR1 SGHDN and CDR2 FVKESK. The DNA for the CDR3 is TGTGCCAGCAGCTCGAGACAGGCTGAGCTATACCCGTACCAAGAGACCCAGTACTTC. Translating it yields CASSSRQAELYPYQETQYF. Together with reference TRBV14 and TRBJ2-5, the CDR3 gives the full variable domain: EAGVTQFPSHSVIEKGQTVTLRCDPISGHDNLYWYRRVMGKEIKFLLHFVKESKQDESGMPNNRFLAERTGGTYSTLKVQPAELEDSGVYFCASSSRQAELYPYQETQYFGPGTRLLVL.

The gene calls are TRBV9 and TRBJ1-3, with D possibly matching TRBD1 (5 bases). This CDR3 has 13 amino acids. The germline V gene has CDR1 SGDLS and CDR2 YYNGEE. V lost 0 bases to trimming and J lost 8 bases, with 9 bases between them. CDR3 coding DNA: TGTGCCAGCAGCGTAGTATTAGGGGACACCATATATTTT. The encoded protein is CASSVVLGDTIYF.

The chain is built from TRBV7-2 and TRBJ2-1; 7 positions agree with TRBD2. Germline CDR1 SGHTA, CDR2 FQGNSA. The J segment lost 7 bases and the V segment lost 10 bases, leaving 16 bases of the junction unmatched. CDR3 length: 15 residues. CDR3 in DNA: TGTGCCACCTCACTGGGAGGGGCGTTGAGAAATGAGCAGTTCTTC. This gives the protein CATSLGGALRNEQFF.

The V gene is TRBV6-6, the J gene TRBJ2-1, with D possibly being TRBD2 (8 bases). Germline V gene lookup returns CDR1 MNHNY and CDR2 SVGAGI (reference sequence). Deletions cut 5 bases from V and 8 bases from J, with 22 bases between. The length of the CDR3 is 16 residues. CDR3 residues: CASSTALSGGGYEQFF. The CDR3 bases are TGTGCCAGCAGTACGGCCCTCTCGGGAGGGGGCTATGAGCAGTTCTTC.

This sequence joins TRBV5-1 and TRBJ1-4; maybe TRBD1 (6 bases). This CDR3 is built from 18 residues. Germline lookup yields CDR1 SGHRS and CDR2 YFSETQ. Trimming shortened V by 0 bases and J by 7 bases, and 22 bases separated the two germline ends. The CDR3 protein is CASSLGSLGAADGEKLFF. The CDR3 nucleotides read TGCGCCAGCAGCTTGGGTTCCCTGGGGGCGGCGGATGGTGAAAAACTGTTTTTT. Filled out from reference TRBV5-1 and TRBJ1-4, the complete variable domain reads KAGVTQTPRYLIKTRGQQVTLSCSPISGHRSVSWYQQTPGQGLQFLFEYFSETQRNKGNFPGRFSGRQFSNSRSEMNVSTLELGDSALYLCASSLGSLGAADGEKLFFGSGTQLSVL.

This chain links TRBV5-1 with TRBJ2-5, with 9 bases matching TRBD2. J was trimmed by 5 bases and V by 5 bases; bases with no gene match: 7. Germline values: CDR1 SGHRS, CDR2 YFSETQ. The CDR3 runs to 14 residues. The CDR3 protein is CASRPAGGSETQYF. As DNA, the CDR3 is TGCGCCAGCAGACCTGCGGGGGGGTCGGAGACCCAGTACTTC.

This chain joins TRBV6-5 and TRBJ2-7; 9 nucleotides agree with TRBD1. V lost 6 bases and J lost 2; bases outside the gene matches: 5. The CDR3 consists of 14 residues. CDR1 is MNHEY and CDR2 is SVGAGI in the germline V gene. CDR3 DNA: TGTGCCAGCAGCTCCGGGACAGGGCCCTACGAGCAGTACTTC. Translating gives CASSSGTGPYEQYF.

The rearrangement links TRBV6-1 to TRBJ2-5; no clear D. Germline-derived CDR1 and CDR2 are MNHNS and SASEGT. V dropped 3 bases and J dropped 5 bases, with 13 bases sitting between them. The CDR3 is made up of 14 amino acids. The CDR3 sequence is CASSEGGESETQYF. CDR3 nucleotides: TGTGCCAGCAGTGAGGGTGGAGAGTCTGAGACCCAGTACTTC.

The chain employs TRBV5-1 and TRBJ1-1; the D gene is possibly TRBD1 (6 bases). Germline CDR1 SGHRS, CDR2 YFSETQ. CDR3 size: 13 residues. V lost 1 base and J 4 bases, leaving 8 bases between the germline ends. The CDR3 loop reads CASSLRGGTEAFF. The DNA of the CDR3 is TGCGCCAGCAGCTTGAGGGGGGGCACTGAAGCTTTCTTT.

This chain connects TRBV7-2 to TRBJ1-1; 7 nucleotides agree with TRBD1. The trim removed 5 bases at V and 4 bases at J, leaving 10 bases unmatched. The length of the CDR3 is 15 residues. The V gene's germline CDR1 is SGHTA and CDR2 FQGNSA. CDR3 protein: CASSLLGAGGTEAFF. The CDR3 DNA is TGTGCCAGCAGCCTCCTAGGGGCAGGGGGCACTGAAGCTTTCTTT.

The rearrangement links TRBV4-2 to TRBJ1-1; D is unresolved. The CDR3 loop spans 13 amino acids. With 3 bases removed from V and 3 bases from J, the gap between germline ends came to 8 bases. The germline gives CDR1 LGHNA, CDR2 YNFKEQ. This CDR3 is CASSQSRDTEAFF. CDR3 in DNA: TGTGCCAGCAGCCAGAGCCGGGACACTGAAGCTTTCTTT.

The rearrangement uses TRBV7-9 and TRBJ1-1; D uncertain. V shed 4 bases and J shed 0 bases, with 9 bases lying between them. The CDR3 runs 14 residues. The germline gives CDR1 SEHNR, CDR2 FQNEAQ (reference sequence). The CDR3 nucleotides are TGTGCCAGCAGCTCGGGAAGAATGAACACTGAAGCTTTCTTT. It translates to CASSSGRMNTEAFF.